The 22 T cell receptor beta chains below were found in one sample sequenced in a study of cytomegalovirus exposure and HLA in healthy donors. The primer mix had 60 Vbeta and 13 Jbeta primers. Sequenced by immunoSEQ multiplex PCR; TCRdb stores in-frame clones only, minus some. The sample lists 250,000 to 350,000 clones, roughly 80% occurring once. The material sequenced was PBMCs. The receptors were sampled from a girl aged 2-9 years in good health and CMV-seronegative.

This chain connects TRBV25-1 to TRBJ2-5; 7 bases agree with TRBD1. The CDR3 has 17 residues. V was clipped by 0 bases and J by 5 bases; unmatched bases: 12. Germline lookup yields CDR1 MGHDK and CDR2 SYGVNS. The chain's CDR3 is CASSEYKLAGGGETQYF. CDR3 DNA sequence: TGTGCCAGCAGTGAATATAAGTTGGCAGGGGGTGGGGAGACCCAGTACTTC.

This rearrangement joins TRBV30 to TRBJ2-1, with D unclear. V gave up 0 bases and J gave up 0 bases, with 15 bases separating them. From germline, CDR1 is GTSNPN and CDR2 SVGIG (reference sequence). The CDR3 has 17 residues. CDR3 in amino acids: CAWSVLLSGSSYNEQFF. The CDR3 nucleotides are TGTGCCTGGAGTGTACTCCTTTCAGGAAGCTCCTACAATGAGCAGTTCTTC.

Here the CDR3 reads CSVSTTGNTEAFF. CDR3 DNA sequence: TGCAGCGTTTCGACGACAGGGAACACTGAAGCTTTCTTT. V is TRBV29-1 and J is TRBJ1-1, with a weak D call TRBD1 (6 bases). The length of the CDR3 is 13 residues. Trimming left V 5 bases short and J 1 base short, with 11 bases between. Germline V lookup: CDR1 SQVTM, CDR2 ANQGSEA.

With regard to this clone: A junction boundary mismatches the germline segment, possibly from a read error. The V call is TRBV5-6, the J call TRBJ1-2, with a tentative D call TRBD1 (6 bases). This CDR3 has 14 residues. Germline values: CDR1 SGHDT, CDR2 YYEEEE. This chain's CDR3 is CASSLGGGNYDYTF. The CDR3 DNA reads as TGTGCCAGCAGCTTGGGGGGGGGCAACTATGACTACACCTTC.

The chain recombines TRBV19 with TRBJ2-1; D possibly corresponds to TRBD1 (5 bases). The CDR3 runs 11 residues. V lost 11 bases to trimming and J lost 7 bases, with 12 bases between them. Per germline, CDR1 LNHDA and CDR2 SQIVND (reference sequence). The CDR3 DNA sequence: TGTGCCGCGGCCACAGGTAATGAGCAGTTCTTC. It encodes CAAATGNEQFF.

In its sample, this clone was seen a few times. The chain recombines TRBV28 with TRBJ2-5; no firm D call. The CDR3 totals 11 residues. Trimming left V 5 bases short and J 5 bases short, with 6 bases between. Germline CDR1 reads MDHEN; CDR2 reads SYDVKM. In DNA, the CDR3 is TGTGCCAGCAGTCGTCGGGAGACCCAGTACTTC. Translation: CASSRRETQYF.

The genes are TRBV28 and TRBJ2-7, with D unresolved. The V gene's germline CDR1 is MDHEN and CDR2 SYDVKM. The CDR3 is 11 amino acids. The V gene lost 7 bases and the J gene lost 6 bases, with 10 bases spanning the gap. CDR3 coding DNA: TGTGCCAGCACTGGTGGCACCGAGCAGTACTTC. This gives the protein CASTGGTEQYF.

The CDR3 coding sequence is TGTGCCAGCAGTTTATTGCTAGGGGAACCACTATTCACAGATACGCAGTATTTT. Translating it yields CASSLLLGEPLFTDTQYF. The V call is TRBV28, the J call TRBJ2-3; tentative D call: TRBD1 (5 bases). This CDR3 is built from 18 residues. Germline values: CDR1 MDHEN, CDR2 SYDVKM. The V end was cut by 1 base, the J end by 2 bases, with 19 bases between.

The CDR3, as DNA: TGCGCCAGCAGCCAAGCCCGTACAGGGGGAACCTACGAGCAGTACTTC. Residues: CASSQARTGGTYEQYF. This chain uses TRBV4-1 with TRBJ2-7; TRBD1 matches 8 bases. Germline V CDR1 and CDR2: MGHRA, YSYEKL. CDR3 length equals 16 residues. Trimming removed 1 base from V and 2 bases from J; junction bases left unmatched: 7.

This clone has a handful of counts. CDR3 sequence: CASSHGTGGKLFF. The CDR3 DNA sequence: TGTGCCAGCAGCCACGGGACAGGAGGAAAACTGTTTTTT. The chain is built from TRBV14 and TRBJ1-4, with 8 nucleotides matching TRBD1. The CDR3 contains 13 residues. Trimming removed 3 bases from V and 10 bases from J; junction bases left unmatched: 4. CDR1 and CDR2 (germline): SGHDN, FVKESK.

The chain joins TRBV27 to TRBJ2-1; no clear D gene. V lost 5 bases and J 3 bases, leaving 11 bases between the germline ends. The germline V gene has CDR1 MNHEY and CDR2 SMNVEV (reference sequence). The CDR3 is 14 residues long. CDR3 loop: CASSRSSSYNEQFF. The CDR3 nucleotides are TGTGCCAGCAGTCGGTCCTCGAGCTACAATGAGCAGTTCTTC.

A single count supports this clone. The CDR3 DNA is TGTGCCTGGAGTTACCGGGACACTTCTAACTATGGCTACACCTTC. Translated, it gives CAWSYRDTSNYGYTF. The chain has TRBV30 and TRBJ1-2, with D possibly being TRBD1 (6 bases). V dropped 2 bases and J dropped 0 bases, with 13 bases sitting between them. The CDR3 sequence is 15 residues long. From germline, CDR1 is GTSNPN and CDR2 SVGIG (reference sequence).

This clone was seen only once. The CDR3 bases are TGTGCCTGGTCTAGCGCAGGTCAGAGTGAGCAGTTCTTC. Its protein is CAWSSAGQSEQFF. The chain recombines TRBV30 with TRBJ2-1; the D gene is possibly TRBD2 (6 bases). Germline CDR1 and CDR2: GTSNPN and SVGIG (reference sequence). The CDR3 length is 13 residues. V gave up 5 bases and J gave up 9 bases, with 17 bases separating them.

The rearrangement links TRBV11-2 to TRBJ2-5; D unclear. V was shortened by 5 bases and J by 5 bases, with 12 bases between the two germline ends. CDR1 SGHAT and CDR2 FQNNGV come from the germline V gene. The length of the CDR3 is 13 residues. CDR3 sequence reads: CASSLKLPETQYF. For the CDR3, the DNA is TGTGCCAGCAGCCTAAAATTGCCGGAGACCCAGTACTTC.

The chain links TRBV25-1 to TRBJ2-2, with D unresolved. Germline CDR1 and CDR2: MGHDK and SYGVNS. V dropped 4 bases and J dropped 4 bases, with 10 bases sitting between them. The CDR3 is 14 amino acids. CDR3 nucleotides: TGTGCCAGCAGTGGGGTCCTAGTCACCGGGGAGCTGTTTTTT. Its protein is CASSGVLVTGELFF.

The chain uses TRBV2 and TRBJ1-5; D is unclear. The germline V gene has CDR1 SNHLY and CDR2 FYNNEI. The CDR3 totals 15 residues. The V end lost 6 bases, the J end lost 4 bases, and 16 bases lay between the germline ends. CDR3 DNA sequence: TGTGCCAGCAGGGAGGGTTATCTAGGGAATCAGCCCCAGCATTTT. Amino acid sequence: CASREGYLGNQPQHF. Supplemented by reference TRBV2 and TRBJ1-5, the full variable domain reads EPEVTQTPSHQVTQMGQEVILRCVPISNHLYFYWYRQILGQKVEFLVSFYNNEISEKSEIFDDQFSVERPDGSNFTLKIRSTKLEDSAMYFCASREGYLGNQPQHFGDGTRLSIL.

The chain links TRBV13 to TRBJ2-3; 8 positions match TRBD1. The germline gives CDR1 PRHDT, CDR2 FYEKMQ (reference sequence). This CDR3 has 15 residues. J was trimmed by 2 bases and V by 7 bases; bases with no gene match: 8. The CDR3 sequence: CASTLTGVPTDTQYF. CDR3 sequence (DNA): TGTGCCAGCACTCTGACAGGGGTTCCCACAGATACGCAGTATTTT.

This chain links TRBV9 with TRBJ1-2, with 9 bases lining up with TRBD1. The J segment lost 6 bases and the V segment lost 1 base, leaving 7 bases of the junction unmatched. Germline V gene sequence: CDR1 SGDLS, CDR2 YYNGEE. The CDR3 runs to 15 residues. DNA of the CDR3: TGTGCCAGCAGCGTACCCACAGGGGGCATCGATGGCTACACCTTC. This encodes CASSVPTGGIDGYTF.

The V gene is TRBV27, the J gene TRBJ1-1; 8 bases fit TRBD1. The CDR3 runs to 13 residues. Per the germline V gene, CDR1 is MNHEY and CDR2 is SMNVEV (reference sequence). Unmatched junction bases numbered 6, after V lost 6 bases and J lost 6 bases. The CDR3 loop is CASRDRARAEAFF. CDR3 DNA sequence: TGTGCCAGCAGGGACAGGGCGCGCGCTGAAGCTTTCTTT.

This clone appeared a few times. The CDR3 protein is CASTRQGGTVILNNEQFF. The CDR3 DNA reads as TGTGCCAGCACCCGACAGGGGGGAACCGTAATTCTCAACAATGAGCAGTTCTTC. The rearrangement uses TRBV27 and TRBJ2-1; 9 bases are shared with TRBD1. Trimming at V came to 7 bases and at J to 5 bases, leaving 18 bases not matched to a gene. CDR3 length: 18 amino acids. The germline CDR1 and CDR2 sequences are MNHEY and SMNVEV (reference sequence).

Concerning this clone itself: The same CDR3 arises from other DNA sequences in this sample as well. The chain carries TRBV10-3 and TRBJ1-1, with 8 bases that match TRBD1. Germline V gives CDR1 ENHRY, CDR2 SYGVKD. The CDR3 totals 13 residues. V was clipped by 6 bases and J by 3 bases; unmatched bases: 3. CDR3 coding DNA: TGTGCCATCAGGCAGGGGGCGGACACTGAAGCTTTCTTT. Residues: CAIRQGADTEAFF.

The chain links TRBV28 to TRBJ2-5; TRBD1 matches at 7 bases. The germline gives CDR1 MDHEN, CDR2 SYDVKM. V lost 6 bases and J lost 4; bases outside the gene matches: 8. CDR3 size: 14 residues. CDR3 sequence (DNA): TGTGCCAGCAGCGGGACAGCATGGTCAGAGACCCAGTACTTC. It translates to CASSGTAWSETQYF.